Listed below are T cell receptor beta chains from one sample, sequenced in a study of cytomegalovirus exposure and HLA in healthy donors. The protocol was immunoSEQ multiplex PCR, while the TCRdb copy is restricted to in-frame clones and leaves out a portion. The repertoire has some 140,000 clones, 79% of them found once; the top ten carry roughly 7.1%. Sequencing was done on a sample of PBMCs. These receptors were obtained from a man aged 25 to 45 in good health and CMV-seropositive. Each CDR3 is given with its conserved first and last residue. The order of the fields is V gene, D gene, J gene, clone size, CDR3 DNA, CDR3 protein. The D gene is left open where the match is weak. Size tells how often a clone was seen (once, few, many) or the class of an expanded clone, and some rows leave it out.

TRBV15	NA	TRBJ2-7	NA	TGTGCCACCAGCAGAGATGTAGACTACGAGCAGTACTTC	CATSRDVDYEQYF
TRBV5-1	NA	TRBJ2-2	NA	TGCGCCAGCAGGGGTCAGGGCACCGGGGAGCTGTTTTTT	CASRGQGTGELFF
TRBV7-7	NA	TRBJ2-6	NA	TGTGCTAGCAGCTCGGGGATGGAGACTGGGGCCAACGTCCTGACTTTC	CASSSGMETGANVLTF
TRBV7-2	TRBD1	TRBJ1-2	NA	TGTGCCAGCAGCTTAATAAATGTTTTACAGGGGGCCTATGGCTACACCTTC	CASSLINVLQGAYGYTF
TRBV10-3	TRBD1	TRBJ2-1	NA	TGTGCCATCAGCCCGGGACAGGGTGGCAATGAGCAGTTCTTC	CAISPGQGGNEQFF
TRBV18	NA	TRBJ1-2	NA	TGTGCCAGCTCACCGATGGGCACAACTAACTATGGCTACACCTTC	CASSPMGTTNYGYTF
TRBV28	NA	TRBJ1-5	NA	TGTGCCAGCAGCCCTCTCCCCCGAGGGCCCCAGCATTTT	CASSPLPRGPQHF
TRBV11-2	NA	TRBJ1-3	once	TGTGCCAGCAGCTTCTCCGGAAACACCATATATTTT	CASSFSGNTIYF
TRBV5-8	NA	TRBJ1-3	few	TGTGCCAGCAGCTTGAAAGGAGCTGGAAACACCATATATTTT	CASSLKGAGNTIYF
TRBV6-5	NA	TRBJ1-1	NA	TGTGCCAGCAGTTACTCAGGAGGCACTGAAGCTTTCTTT	CASSYSGGTEAFF
TRBV30	NA	TRBJ2-3	NA	TGTGCCTGGACTAACACAGATACGCAGTATTTT	CAWTNTDTQYF
TRBV5-5	NA	TRBJ1-1	NA	TGTGCCAGCAGCTTGCCGGGACTTAGAGGAGGGGTCACTGAAGCTTTCTTT	CASSLPGLRGGVTEAFF
TRBV9	TRBD2	TRBJ2-1	NA	TGTGCCAGCAGCGTAGGTGGGGGAGGGGCCTACAATGAGCAGTTCTTC	CASSVGGGGAYNEQFF
TRBV5-6	TRBD2	TRBJ2-1	NA	TGTGCCAGCAGCTCTAGCGGGGGGGCCTTTCATGAGCAGTTCTTC	CASSSSGGAFHEQFF
TRBV19	TRBD1	TRBJ1-1	many	TGTGCCAGTAGTAGTAGGGGGGTAGGACAGGGAGTATACGAAGCTTTCTTT	CASSSRGVGQGVYEAFF
TRBV7-2	NA	TRBJ1-1	once	TGTGCCAGCAGATACAGCTTAAACACTGAAGCTTTCTTT	CASRYSLNTEAFF
TRBV5-1	TRBD1	TRBJ2-2	NA	TGCGCCAGCAGCCCCAGGGGGCAGGGCGGGGAGCTGTTTTTT	CASSPRGQGGELFF
TRBV6-1	NA	TRBJ1-2	NA	TGTGCCAGCAGTGAAGGGCTCTATGGCTACACCTTC	CASSEGLYGYTF
TRBV9	NA	TRBJ1-2	NA	TGTGCCAGCAGCCGCGGGGGCTTTGGCTACACCTTC	CASSRGGFGYTF
TRBV7-3	NA	TRBJ2-5	few	TGTGCCAGCAGTCCTAATGCGGAGACCCAGTACTTC	CASSPNAETQYF
TRBV7-2	TRBD2	TRBJ2-1	NA	TGTGCCAGCAGCTTACAGGCCGGACTAGCGGGAGGGCCAATCGGCGAGCGGTTCTTC	CASSLQAGLAGGPIGERFF
TRBV19	NA	TRBJ2-7	NA	TGTGCCAGTAGTATTAGCGGAACCTACGAGCAGTACTTC	CASSISGTYEQYF
TRBV27	TRBD1	TRBJ1-5	NA	TGTGCCAGCAGTAGGGACAGGGGGAACAATCAGCCCCAGCATTTT	CASSRDRGNNQPQHF
TRBV7-4	NA	TRBJ2-7	NA	TGTGCCAGCAGGAGAGACGTCCGCGGCTCCTACGAGCAGTACTTC	CASRRDVRGSYEQYF
TRBV2	TRBD2	TRBJ2-7	few	TGTGCCAGCGCTACGGCCGTAGCGGGAGAGGAGTCCTACGAGCAGTACTTC	CASATAVAGEESYEQYF
TRBV30	NA	TRBJ1-1	NA	TGTGCCTGCAATGGGGCAGGGCGAAGGACTGAAGCTTTCTTT	CACNGAGRRTEAFF
TRBV15	NA	TRBJ1-1	NA	TGTGCCACCAGCAGAGAGGGGGGGACTGAAGCTTTCTTT	CATSREGGTEAFF
TRBV9	TRBD2	TRBJ2-7	NA	TGTGCCAGCAGTGTGAGCGTCTCCAAGCAAGCGGGAGTTACTTACGAGCAGTACTTC	CASSVSVSKQAGVTYEQYF
TRBV30	NA	TRBJ1-3	NA	TGTGCCATAGGCCCTGGGGGGGGAAACACCATATATTTT	CAIGPGGGNTIYF
TRBV19	NA	TRBJ1-1	NA	TGTGCCAGTAGTATCAGGGGTAGGACTGAAGCTTTCTTT	CASSIRGRTEAFF
TRBV12-2	NA	TRBJ2-7	NA	TGTGCAAGTCGCTTTGGACCGGACACCCTTTCCGAGCAGTACTTC	CASRFGPDTLSEQYF
TRBV7-8	NA	TRBJ1-6	NA	TGTGCCAGCAGCTTAGTTGCAGGCAGTAATTCACCCCTCCACTTT	CASSLVAGSNSPLHF
TRBV27	NA	TRBJ1-5	NA	TGTGCCAGCACACTCCCCGTTTGGGGGCGCGTGATCAGTCAGCCCCAGCATTTT	CASTLPVWGRVISQPQHF
TRBV11-2	TRBD1	TRBJ2-7	NA	TGTGCCAGCAGCTTGGAGACAGGGTCGCAGTACTTC	CASSLETGSQYF
TRBV13	NA	TRBJ1-1	NA	TGTGCCAGCAGCTTAACGGGGGGATACAACACTGAAGCTTTCTTT	CASSLTGGYNTEAFF
TRBV2	NA	TRBJ2-1	few	TGTGCCAGCAGTGTTTGGAGTCTCCCGGAGTTCTTC	CASSVWSLPEFF
TRBV6-5	NA	TRBJ2-5	NA	TGTGCCAGCAGTTACTCGGGGGGATACCAAGAGACCCAGTACTTC	CASSYSGGYQETQYF
TRBV5-1	TRBD1	TRBJ2-1	NA	TGCGCCAGCAGCAGGGGTCCAGGGGGCGGGGACAATGAGCAGTTCTTC	CASSRGPGGGDNEQFF
TRBV4-2	NA	TRBJ1-5	NA	TGTGCCAGCAGCCCGGAGAGCTATAGCAATCAGCCCCAGCATTTT	CASSPESYSNQPQHF
TRBV2	TRBD1	TRBJ2-7	NA	TGTGCCAGCAGGGGACAGGACTACGAGCAGTACTTC	CASRGQDYEQYF
TRBV5-6	NA	TRBJ1-4	NA	TGTGCCAGCAGGGATAGGGGGGGAGTTGAAAAACTGTTTTTT	CASRDRGGVEKLFF
TRBV6-1	TRBD2	TRBJ2-7	NA	TGTGCCAGCAGTGGGACTAGCGGGGGGGCCCGGGGCTACGAGCAGTACTTC	CASSGTSGGARGYEQYF
TRBV6-4	NA	TRBJ2-1	once	TGTGCCAGCAGCCCGCTTAGCGGCAGTTACAATGAGCAGTTCTTC	CASSPLSGSYNEQFF
TRBV30	NA	TRBJ1-5	NA	TGTGCCTGGAGGGGCTCTCGACCCCTTAATCAGCCCCAGCATTTT	CAWRGSRPLNQPQHF
TRBV27	TRBD1	TRBJ1-5	NA	TGTGCCAGCAGTTTGAGGACCGGGACAGGGACCACTCAGCCCCAGCATTTT	CASSLRTGTGTTQPQHF
TRBV18	TRBD1	TRBJ2-7	once	TGTGCCAGCTCACCACCCCCAGGGGGCGGGCAGTACTTC	CASSPPPGGGQYF
TRBV19	NA	TRBJ1-2	NA	TGTGCCAGTAGTATAGATCTGCGGGGTGTTGGCTACACCTTC	CASSIDLRGVGYTF
TRBV4-2	NA	TRBJ2-1	few	TGTGCCAGCAGCCAGGGCGCCTACAATGAGCAGTTCTTC	CASSQGAYNEQFF
TRBV7-3	NA	TRBJ2-3	NA	TGTGCCAGCAGCACCCGGACAGGAGGGGATACGCAGTATTTT	CASSTRTGGDTQYF
TRBV4-2	NA	TRBJ1-4	NA	TGTGCCAGCAGCCAAGAACAGTCGCCTCGAAGCGGTTTAATTGAAAAACTGTTTTTT	CASSQEQSPRSGLIEKLFF